This is a list of T cell receptor beta chains from one sample in a study of T cell changes during pregnancy in multiple sclerosis. Generated by immunoSEQ multiplex PCR, the TCRdb table keeps only in-frame clones and is missing some. The sample yields just under 35,000 clones, around 90% seen once. The material was peripheral blood, obtained in the second trimester of pregnancy. These receptors came from a female donor in good health, enrolled as a control in a pregnancy study. CDR3s include the opening cysteine and the closing phenylalanine or tryptophan. D genes are given only for firm matches. Only part of the rows carry a size: once, few, many, or a class if the clone is expanded.

j_gene	v_gene	abundance	d_gene	CDR3aa	CDR3nt
TRBJ1-2	TRBV6-1	medium-sized	.	CASSELAGANYGYTF	TGTGCCAGCAGTGAACTGGCCGGAGCTAACTATGGCTACACCTTC
TRBJ2-1	TRBV7-3	.	TRBD2	CASSLGGEYNEQFF	TGTGCCAGCAGCTTAGGGGGGGAGTACAATGAGCAGTTCTTC
TRBJ1-4	TRBV20-1	.	.	CSAVQGKLFF	TGCAGTGCTGTACAGGGAAAACTGTTTTTT
TRBJ1-2	TRBV29-1	.	.	CSVEGANGYTF	TGCAGCGTTGAGGGGGCAAATGGCTACACCTTC
TRBJ2-1	TRBV19	.	TRBD2	CASSIRTSGPYNEQFF	TGTGCCAGTAGTATTCGGACTAGCGGGCCATACAATGAGCAGTTCTTC
TRBJ2-5	TRBV11-2	.	TRBD2	CASSHLGLAGGGQETQYF	TGTGCCAGCAGCCACCTCGGACTAGCGGGGGGCGGGCAAGAGACCCAGTACTTC
TRBJ2-7	TRBV2	.	.	CASSEVSGSYEQYF	TGTGCCAGCAGTGAAGTTAGCGGATCCTACGAGCAGTACTTC
TRBJ2-2	TRBV28	.	.	CASRQGTGELFF	TGTGCCAGCAGACAGGGAACCGGGGAGCTGTTTTTT
TRBJ2-1	TRBV9	.	TRBD1	CASSLEDRHNEQFF	TGTGCCAGCAGCTTAGAGGACAGGCACAATGAGCAGTTCTTC
TRBJ2-1	TRBV7-9	.	.	CASSPPGVSGDEQFF	TGTGCCAGCAGTCCCCCCGGGGTGTCCGGGGATGAGCAGTTCTTC
TRBJ1-2	TRBV5-1	.	TRBD1	CATNPGGIKAGGYTF	TGCGCCACAAACCCAGGGGGCATTAAGGCTGGTGGCTACACCTTC
TRBJ1-1	TRBV4-1	.	.	CASSQVPGGNTEAFF	TGCGCCAGCAGCCAAGTTCCCGGCGGGAACACTGAAGCTTTCTTT
TRBJ1-2	TRBV6-5	.	TRBD1	CASSPDRDSFYGYTF	TGTGCCAGCAGTCCGGACAGGGATTCATTCTATGGCTACACCTTC
TRBJ1-2	TRBV4-1	.	TRBD1	CASSPEGQGSHTF	TGCGCCAGCAGCCCCGAAGGACAGGGGTCACACACCTTC
TRBJ1-1	TRBV7-2	.	.	CASSLGSRLRMSNTEAFF	TGTGCCAGCAGCTTAGGGAGCCGCCTTCGGATGTCGAACACTGAAGCTTTCTTT
TRBJ1-4	TRBV5-1	.	TRBD1	CASSLRTGTDRSQEKLFF	TGCGCCAGCAGCCTTCGGACAGGGACCGATCGGAGTCAGGAAAAACTGTTTTTT
TRBJ1-2	TRBV25-1	.	.	CASSERTPIRGYTF	TGTGCCAGCAGTGAAAGGACTCCGATTCGTGGCTACACCTTC
TRBJ2-1	TRBV7-6	.	.	CASSLGAYNEQFF	TGTGCCAGCAGCTTAGGAGCTTACAATGAGCAGTTCTTC
TRBJ2-2	TRBV7-9	.	.	CASSFLPGGTGELFF	TGTGCCAGCAGCTTTCTCCCAGGTGGGACCGGGGAGCTGTTTTTT
TRBJ2-3	TRBV7-2	.	.	CASSLTVRGTDTQYF	TGTGCCAGCAGCCTGACAGTTCGGGGCACAGATACGCAGTATTTT
TRBJ1-5	TRBV2	.	.	CASSRGSGNQPQHF	TGTGCCAGCAGTAGGGGTAGTGGCAATCAGCCCCAGCATTTT
TRBJ2-2	TRBV27	few	.	CASHSQRGERAGELFF	TGTGCCAGCCACTCCCAGCGTGGGGAGAGAGCCGGGGAGCTGTTTTTT
TRBJ1-3	TRBV5-1	.	TRBD1	CASSPEQGARGNTIYF	TGCGCCAGCAGCCCGGAACAGGGGGCGCGGGGAAACACCATATATTTT
TRBJ1-1	TRBV19	.	.	CASTPPQRWAEAFF	TGTGCCAGTACTCCGCCCCAGAGGTGGGCTGAAGCTTTCTTT
TRBJ1-4	TRBV7-2	few	.	CASSFGTTNEKLFF	TGTGCCAGCAGCTTCGGGACAACTAATGAAAAACTGTTTTTT
TRBJ1-1	TRBV6-4	.	.	CASSDSGNTEAFF	TGTGCCAGCAGTGACTCCGGGAACACTGAAGCTTTCTTT
TRBJ1-1	TRBV9	.	.	CASSPPPGQLIGAFF	TGTGCCAGCAGCCCCCCCCCGGGACAACTCATCGGTGCTTTCTTT
TRBJ1-2	TRBV7-9	once	TRBD1	CASSLREGARPSYTF	TGTGCCAGCAGCTTACGGGAGGGGGCGCGTCCCAGCTACACCTTC
TRBJ2-4	TRBV10-1	.	TRBD2	CASSESRAGLNIQYF	TGCGCCAGCAGTGAGTCCCGAGCGGGGTTAAACATTCAGTACTTC
TRBJ2-3	TRBV6-5	.	TRBD1	CASSYSDRAYTDTQYF	TGTGCCAGCAGTTACTCAGACAGGGCATACACAGATACGCAGTATTTT
TRBJ2-1	TRBV5-1	.	.	CASSLESSSKNEQFF	TGCGCCAGCAGCTTGGAGTCTAGCAGCAAGAATGAGCAGTTCTTC
TRBJ1-2	TRBV11-2	.	TRBD1	CASSLEARGQGSTF	TGTGCCAGCAGCTTAGAGGCCCGCGGACAGGGCTCCACCTTC
TRBJ1-1	TRBV27	.	TRBD1	CASSLQGAHTEAFF	TGTGCCAGCAGCCTACAGGGGGCTCACACTGAAGCTTTCTTT
TRBJ1-5	TRBV10-3	.	TRBD1	CAISESTGGSQPQHF	TGTGCCATCAGTGAGTCGACAGGGGGCAGCCAGCCCCAGCATTTT
TRBJ1-2	TRBV9	.	TRBD1	CASSFRTGKMEGYTF	TGTGCCAGCAGCTTCCGGACAGGGAAGATGGAAGGCTACACCTTC
TRBJ2-1	TRBV9	.	.	CASSANSYNEQFF	TGTGCCAGCAGCGCCAACTCCTACAATGAGCAGTTCTTC
TRBJ1-1	TRBV4-1	.	TRBD1	CASSQGGQRMNTEAFF	TGCGCCAGCAGCCAGGGGGGACAGCGAATGAACACTGAAGCTTTCTTT
TRBJ1-3	TRBV18	once	.	CASSRNSDISGNTIYF	TGTGCCAGCTCACGAAACTCAGACATCTCTGGAAACACCATATATTTT
TRBJ2-6	TRBV11-2	.	TRBD2	CASSLVGTSGAEETF	TGTGCCAGCAGCTTAGTGGGGACTAGCGGGGCCGAGGAAACTTTC
TRBJ2-1	TRBV4-1	.	.	CASSQSPTGEQFF	TGCGCCAGCAGCCAATCTCCAACAGGTGAGCAGTTCTTC
TRBJ1-2	TRBV6-5	.	.	CASSYGGKYGYTF	TGTGCCAGCAGTTACGGCGGGAAATATGGCTACACCTTC
TRBJ2-5	TRBV5-1	.	.	CASSLDRETQYF	TGCGCCAGCAGCTTGGATCGGGAGACCCAGTACTTC
TRBJ2-6	TRBV15	once	.	CATSTRSAGANVLTF	TGTGCCACCAGCACCCGGAGTGCTGGGGCCAACGTCCTGACTTTC
TRBJ2-5	TRBV10-3	.	TRBD2	CAISEGVAGAGETQYF	TGTGCCATCAGTGAGGGGGTAGCGGGGGCGGGAGAGACCCAGTACTTC
TRBJ2-3	TRBV6-5	.	.	CASSYSRDTQYF	TGTGCCAGCAGTTACTCCCGAGATACGCAGTATTTT
TRBJ1-3	TRBV5-1	.	.	CASSLAGQGSGNTIYF	TGCGCCAGCAGCTTGGCAGGTCAAGGCTCTGGAAACACCATATATTTT
TRBJ1-2	TRBV13	.	TRBD1	CASSQGGVDGYTF	TGTGCCAGCAGCCAGGGGGGAGTGGATGGCTACACCTTC
TRBJ2-7	TRBV5-6	once	TRBD1	CASSRQGTYEQYF	TGTGCCAGCAGCAGACAGGGGACCTACGAGCAGTACTTC
TRBJ2-1	TRBV7-9	.	TRBD2	CASRPGGASGTTNEQFF	TGTGCCAGCAGGCCGGGTGGGGCTAGCGGGACCACCAATGAGCAGTTCTTC
TRBJ2-5	TRBV5-4	.	TRBD2	CASSRPVGLAGEETQYF	TGTGCCAGCAGCCGGCCAGTGGGACTAGCGGGAGAAGAGACCCAGTACTTC
TRBJ1-6	TRBV30	.	TRBD1	CAWSPGQGDSPLHF	TGTGCCTGGAGTCCGGGACAGGGTGATTCACCCCTCCACTTT
TRBJ1-1	TRBV11-2	once	.	CASSLASPEAFF	TGTGCCAGCAGCTTAGCTTCCCCTGAAGCTTTCTTT
TRBJ2-5	TRBV13	.	.	CASSFPRETQYF	TGTGCCAGCAGCTTCCCGCGGGAGACCCAGTACTTC
TRBJ1-6	TRBV11-2	.	.	CASSLESGRGEAPLHF	TGTGCCAGCAGCTTAGAATCTGGCAGGGGAGAAGCACCCCTCCACTTT
TRBJ2-7	TRBV30	.	TRBD1	CAWSARWGTGGFHEQYF	TGTGCCTGGAGTGCTCGTTGGGGGACAGGGGGCTTCCACGAGCAGTACTTC